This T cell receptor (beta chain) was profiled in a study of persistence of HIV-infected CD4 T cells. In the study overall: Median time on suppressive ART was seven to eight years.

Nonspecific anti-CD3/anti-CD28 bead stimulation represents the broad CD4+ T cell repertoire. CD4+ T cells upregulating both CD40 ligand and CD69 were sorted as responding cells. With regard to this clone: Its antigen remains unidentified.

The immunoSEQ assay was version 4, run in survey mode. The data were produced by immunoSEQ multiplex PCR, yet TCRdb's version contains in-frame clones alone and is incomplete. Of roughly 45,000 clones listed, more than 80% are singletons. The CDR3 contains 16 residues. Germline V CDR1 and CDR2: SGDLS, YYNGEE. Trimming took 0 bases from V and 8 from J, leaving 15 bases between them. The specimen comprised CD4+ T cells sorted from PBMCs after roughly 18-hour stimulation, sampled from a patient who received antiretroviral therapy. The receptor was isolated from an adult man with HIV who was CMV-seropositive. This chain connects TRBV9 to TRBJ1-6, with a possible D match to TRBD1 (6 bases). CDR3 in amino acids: CASSVGGTGSYSPLHF. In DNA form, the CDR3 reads TGTGCCAGCAGCGTAGGTGGAACAGGGTCTTATTCACCCCTCCACTTT.